The clone carrying this T cell receptor (beta chain) was seen many times. The record originates from a study of neurological immune-mediated disorders. TCRdb processed the 5' RACE reads anew with MiXCR; each CDR3 protein has one entry. The table includes tens of thousands of distinct CDR3 sequences, over 2% detected once. The receptor was isolated from a man aged 45-65 years with multiple sclerosis. The sequencing input was PBMCs.

The CDR3 spells CASSLGRGVYGYTF. The CDR3 DNA is TGTGCCAGCAGCTTGGGGAGGGGCGTCTATGGCTACACCTTC. The chain links TRBV5-5 to TRBJ1-2, with D maybe TRBD1 (5 bases). Germline V CDR1 and CDR2: SGHKS, YYEKEE (reference sequence). V lost 0 bases, J lost 4 bases, and 10 bases lay in between. CDR3 size: 14 residues.